This T cell receptor (beta chain) was observed in a study of human thymus T cells. V gave up 3 bases and J gave up 0 bases, with 6 bases separating them. This CDR3 region has 14 residues. The V gene's germline CDR1 is SGDLS and CDR2 YYNGEE. Assay: immunoSEQ multiplex PCR; the TCRdb copy retains only in-frame clones and omits some. The sample consists of 57,000 or so clones, 94% of them appearing once. This clone was counted between two and nine times. The chain links TRBV9 to TRBJ2-2; D is perhaps TRBD2 (6 bases). The sample consisted of blood. This TCR came from a boy under two years old with a congenital heart defect but otherwise immunologically healthy. The CDR3 DNA reads as TGTGCCAGCAGCGGACTAGCGAACACCGGGGAGCTGTTTTTT. This gives the protein CASSGLANTGELFF. Variable domain in full (rest from reference TRBV9 and TRBJ2-2): DSGVTQTPKHLITATGQRVTLRCSPRSGDLSVYWYQQSLDQGLQFLIQYYNGEERAKGNILERFSAQQFPDLHSELNLSSLELGDSALYFCASSGLANTGELFFGEGSRLTVL.